The 16 T cell receptor beta chains in this list originate from one sample, sequenced in a study of cytomegalovirus exposure and HLA in healthy donors. 13 Jbeta primers and 60 Vbeta primers were used for the PCR. Clones were read by immunoSEQ multiplex PCR, and TCRdb kept only the in-frame ones, dropping some. The sample lists roughly 260,000 clones, 84% occurring once. The sequenced sample was PBMCs. These receptors all come from a woman aged 35 to 49 in good health and CMV-seropositive.

This sequence joins TRBV30 and TRBJ2-2; D remains unclear. The CDR3 has 14 residues. Germline assignment: CDR1 GTSNPN and CDR2 SVGIG (reference sequence). V lost 1 base and J 2 bases, leaving 8 bases between the germline ends. For the CDR3, the DNA is TGTGCCTGGAGTGGAGACATTAACACCGGGGAGCTGTTTTTT. It specifies CAWSGDINTGELFF.

V is TRBV28 and J is TRBJ1-2; D ambiguous. CDR3 length: 14 amino acids. With 3 bases removed from V and 4 bases from J, the gap between germline ends came to 12 bases. CDR1 and CDR2 from the germline V gene are MDHEN and SYDVKM. The CDR3 bases are TGTGCCAGCAGTTTTTGGTCCCTCGGCTATGGCTACACCTTC. It codes for CASSFWSLGYGYTF.

This sequence joins TRBV9 and TRBJ1-1; no reliable D call. V was shortened by 0 bases and J by 1 base, with 4 bases between the two germline ends. Germline assignment: CDR1 SGDLS and CDR2 YYNGEE. This CDR3 has 13 amino acids. The CDR3 DNA reads as TGTGCCAGCAGCGTAGAGCAGAACACTGAAGCTTTCTTT. It is translated as CASSVEQNTEAFF.

The chain couples TRBV11-2 to TRBJ1-3; the D gene is possibly TRBD1 (6 bases). The V end lost 5 bases, the J end lost 3 bases, and 17 bases lay between the germline ends. The germline CDR1 and CDR2 sequences are SGHAT and FQNNGV. CDR3 size: 16 residues. The CDR3 DNA is TGTGCCAGCAGCACCCAAGGGGGAAGAAGTGGAAACACCATATATTTT. It is translated as CASSTQGGRSGNTIYF. Full variable domain (missing parts from reference TRBV11-2 and TRBJ1-3): EAGVAQSPRYKIIEKRQSVAFWCNPISGHATLYWYQQILGQGPKLLIQFQNNGVVDDSQLPKDRFSAERLKGVDSTLKIQPAKLEDSAVYLCASSTQGGRSGNTIYFGEGSWLTVV.

The rearrangement joins TRBV7-2 to TRBJ2-7; 11 bases are shared with TRBD2. Germline CDR1 and CDR2: SGHTA and FQGNSA. The J segment lost 6 bases and the V segment lost 0 bases, leaving 7 bases of the junction unmatched. The CDR3 extends over 16 amino acids. CDR3 DNA sequence: TGTGCCAGCAGCTTAGCGATGGTAGCGGGAGGGTCCGAGCAGTACTTC. Its protein is CASSLAMVAGGSEQYF.

This clone was seen a single time. The J gene is TRBJ2-5, the V gene TRBV7-8; no reliable D call. Looked up from germline, CDR1 is SGHVS and CDR2 is FQNEAQ. The CDR3 is 12 residues long. With 1 base removed from V and 5 bases from J, the gap between germline ends came to 5 bases. The CDR3 coding sequence is TGTGCCAGCAGCTTAGACATGGAGACCCAGTACTTC. Amino acids: CASSLDMETQYF.

V and J are TRBV28 and TRBJ2-7, with D tentatively TRBD2 (5 bases). V was pared by 5 bases and J by 0 bases, with 11 bases between. Germline V CDR1 and CDR2: MDHEN, SYDVKM. The length of the CDR3 is 14 residues. The CDR3 sequence: CASSGAEHSYEQYF. CDR3 DNA: TGTGCCAGCAGTGGAGCGGAACACTCCTACGAGCAGTACTTC.

The gene calls are TRBV10-3 and TRBJ2-2; 14 bases match TRBD2. V lost 10 bases and J lost 6; bases outside the gene matches: 10. The germline gives CDR1 ENHRY, CDR2 SYGVKD. The CDR3 consists of 16 residues. CDR3 sequence: CATGLAGGPWSGELFF. The CDR3 DNA follows: TGTGCCACTGGACTAGCGGGAGGCCCTTGGTCCGGGGAGCTGTTTTTT.

The V gene is TRBV7-8, the J gene TRBJ2-3; 8 bases match TRBD2. CDR1 is SGHVS, CDR2 FQNEAQ, per germline. The CDR3 runs to 15 residues. J gave up 3 bases and V 4 bases, and 6 bases lay outside the gene matches. The CDR3 region has the DNA TGTGCCAGCAGCTCCCCCTCGGGAGGGACAGATACGCAGTATTTT. Amino acids: CASSSPSGGTDTQYF.

This clone was seen more than once but under ten times. The chain joins TRBV27 to TRBJ1-2; 9 bases are a match to TRBD1. The CDR3 sequence is 15 residues long. Looked up from germline, CDR1 is MNHEY and CDR2 is SMNVEV (reference sequence). J lost 6 bases, V lost 5 bases, and 10 bases had no gene match. CDR3: CASSGNRGLVDGYTF. The CDR3 DNA reads as TGTGCCAGCAGTGGAAACAGGGGGCTCGTCGATGGCTACACCTTC.

This clone is a singleton in its sample. The rearrangement joins TRBV27 to TRBJ1-1; D remains unclear. This CDR3 region has 14 residues. Germline CDR1 and CDR2: MNHEY and SMNVEV (reference sequence). Trimming left V 3 bases short and J 4 bases short, with 12 bases between. The CDR3 DNA reads as TGTGCCAGCAGTTTTGGTACGTTGAGCACTGAAGCTTTCTTT. Its protein is CASSFGTLSTEAFF.

The chain combines TRBV2 with TRBJ2-2; 10 bases are a match to TRBD1. V shed 7 bases, J shed 3 bases, and the junction held 5 bases outside the gene matches. CDR1 and CDR2 from the germline V gene are SNHLY and FYNNEI. The CDR3 totals 15 residues. CDR3 residues: CASKGQGGDTGELFF. The CDR3 bases are TGTGCCAGCAAAGGACAGGGGGGGGACACCGGGGAGCTGTTTTTT.

The chain couples TRBV11-2 to TRBJ2-7; 7 nucleotides agree with TRBD1. V trimming: 5 bases; J trimming: 6 bases; junction bases outside the gene matches: 13. The CDR3 loop spans 15 amino acids. The germline V gene encodes CDR1 SGHAT and CDR2 FQNNGV. The CDR3 loop is CASSPTTGKGFEQYF. Here the CDR3 DNA reads TGTGCCAGCAGCCCAACGACAGGGAAGGGCTTCGAGCAGTACTTC. Based on the CDR3 plus reference TRBV11-2 and TRBJ2-7, the full variable domain is EAGVAQSPRYKIIEKRQSVAFWCNPISGHATLYWYQQILGQGPKLLIQFQNNGVVDDSQLPKDRFSAERLKGVDSTLKIQPAKLEDSAVYLCASSPTTGKGFEQYFGPGTRLTVT.

CDR3 DNA: TGCGCCAGCAGCTCGGCCGGACAGAGCTCCTACGAGCAGTACTTC. It translates to CASSSAGQSSYEQYF. This sequence joins TRBV5-1 and TRBJ2-7; the D gene is possibly TRBD1 (6 bases). CDR3 size: 15 residues. The germline gives CDR1 SGHRS, CDR2 YFSETQ. The V end was cut by 3 bases, the J end by 0 bases, with 13 bases between.

The V and J genes are TRBV19 and TRBJ1-5, with a tentative D call TRBD1 (5 bases). Trimming removed 0 bases from V and 4 bases from J, with 10 bases in between. The CDR3 spans 15 residues. CDR1 and CDR2 (germline): LNHDA, SQIVND (reference sequence). The CDR3 reads CASSIDARQNQPQHF. In DNA form, the CDR3 reads TGTGCCAGTAGTATAGATGCAAGACAGAATCAGCCCCAGCATTTT.

The J gene is TRBJ2-5, the V gene TRBV5-1; D unresolved. The V gene's germline CDR1 is SGHRS and CDR2 YFSETQ. The CDR3 loop spans 16 amino acids. The V end was cut by 0 bases, the J end by 5 bases, with 17 bases between. CDR3 sequence: CASSLAVTSNGETQYF. CDR3 sequence (DNA): TGCGCCAGCAGCTTGGCTGTGACCTCGAACGGGGAGACCCAGTACTTC. Using reference TRBV5-1 and TRBJ2-5 for the parts outside the CDR3, the full variable domain is KAGVTQTPRYLIKTRGQQVTLSCSPISGHRSVSWYQQTPGQGLQFLFEYFSETQRNKGNFPGRFSGRQFSNSRSEMNVSTLELGDSALYLCASSLAVTSNGETQYFGPGTRLLVL.